Shown below are 17 T cell receptor beta chains from a single sample sequenced in a study of blood T cell repertoires in COVID-19. Only in-frame clones appear in the TCRdb table, and some are missing; sequencing was by immunoSEQ multiplex PCR. The data hold 90,000 to 110,000 clones, with 82% observed a single time. Sequencing was performed on peripheral blood. The receptors were gathered from a woman aged 80 or over with acute or convalescent COVID-19.

The chain carries TRBV27 and TRBJ2-1, with TRBD1 matching over 10 bases. V dropped 5 bases and J dropped 3; count of bases not matched to a gene: 10. Germline V lookup: CDR1 MNHEY, CDR2 SMNVEV (reference sequence). This CDR3 spans 17 amino acids. The CDR3 DNA follows: TGTGCCAGCAGTCCCTACTCCGGGACAGGGGTCTACAATGAGCAGTTCTTC. It translates to CASSPYSGTGVYNEQFF.

This clone has at least ten counts. Written as DNA, the CDR3 is TGTGCCAGCCAGCCACAGGGCCAAGGCTACACCTTC. Its translation is CASQPQGQGYTF. The genes are TRBV28 and TRBJ1-2, with D possibly being TRBD1 (6 bases). The CDR3 has 12 residues. Trimming removed 8 bases at V and 8 bases at J, with 15 bases between. The V gene's germline CDR1 is MDHEN and CDR2 SYDVKM.

The CDR3 region is CASSFKGRGANEKLFF. The CDR3 DNA follows: TGTGCCAGCAGCTTTAAGGGCAGGGGAGCGAATGAAAAACTGTTTTTT. The chain uses TRBV11-2 and TRBJ1-4; tentatively, D is TRBD1 (6 bases). This CDR3 region has 16 residues. Germline V gives CDR1 SGHAT, CDR2 FQNNGV. V gave up 3 bases and J gave up 5 bases, with 16 bases separating them.

The gene calls are TRBV25-1 and TRBJ2-1; TRBD2 agrees at 10 bases. After removal of 3 bases from V and 5 bases from J, the junction contained 7 bases not matched to a gene. CDR3 size: 16 residues. The germline V gene encodes CDR1 MGHDK and CDR2 SYGVNS. In DNA form, the CDR3 reads TGTGCCAGCAGTGAGTTAAGCGGGAGGGAGGACAATGAGCAGTTCTTC. It codes for CASSELSGREDNEQFF.

The gene calls are TRBV18 and TRBJ2-3; TRBD1 is a possible D gene (5 bases). This CDR3 has 17 amino acids. In germline, CDR1 is KGHSH, CDR2 LQKENI. Trimming removed 0 bases from V and 1 base from J, with 14 bases in between. The CDR3 DNA sequence: TGTGCCAGCTCACCACCACAGGCAGGGCCTGGCACAGATACGCAGTATTTT. Residues: CASSPPQAGPGTDTQYF. Looking up the rest from reference TRBV18 and TRBJ2-3 gives the full variable domain: NAGVMQNPRHLVRRRGQEARLRCSPMKGHSHVYWYRQLPEEGLKFMVYLQKENIIDESGMPKERFSAEFPKEGPSILRIQQVVRGDSAAYFCASSPPQAGPGTDTQYFGPGTRLTVL.

The chain links TRBV6-5 to TRBJ2-1; 9 bases line up with TRBD1. The germline V gene encodes CDR1 MNHEY and CDR2 SVGAGI. This CDR3 has 16 amino acids. The V and J ends lost 0 bases and 7 bases, in that order; junction bases with no gene match: 7. In nucleotides, the CDR3 is TGTGCCAGCAGTTACTCTGGGGGGACAGGGTCTAATGAGCAGTTCTTC. It translates to CASSYSGGTGSNEQFF.

The chain couples TRBV11-2 to TRBJ1-4, with a weak D call TRBD1 (6 bases). Germline assignment: CDR1 SGHAT and CDR2 FQNNGV. The length of the CDR3 is 16 residues. V was clipped by 2 bases and J by 2 bases, with 12 bases between them. For the CDR3, the DNA is TGTGCCAGCAGCTTAAGGGGGAGTAGGACTAATGAAAAACTGTTTTTT. Translating it yields CASSLRGSRTNEKLFF.

The chain has TRBV9 and TRBJ1-5; the match to TRBD1 covers 7 bases. The CDR3 covers 18 residues. V lost 3 bases, J lost 0 bases, and 12 bases stayed unmatched. Germline loops: CDR1 SGDLS, CDR2 YYNGEE. This chain's CDR3 is CASSADRTGEYSNQPQHF. The CDR3 DNA follows: TGTGCCAGCAGCGCAGACCGGACAGGAGAATATAGCAATCAGCCCCAGCATTTT. Full variable domain (outside the CDR3, taken from reference TRBV9 and TRBJ1-5): DSGVTQTPKHLITATGQRVTLRCSPRSGDLSVYWYQQSLDQGLQFLIQYYNGEERAKGNILERFSAQQFPDLHSELNLSSLELGDSALYFCASSADRTGEYSNQPQHFGDGTRLSIL.

This clone was picked up a small number of times. The sample holds other DNA sequences that translate to the same CDR3. This chain connects TRBV27 to TRBJ1-5, with D uncertain. The V and J ends lost 3 bases and 0 bases respectively, with 6 bases between them. The length of the CDR3 is 14 residues. Looked up from germline, CDR1 is MNHEY and CDR2 is SMNVEV (reference sequence). The CDR3 reads CASSLTGSNQPQHF. CDR3 DNA: TGTGCCAGCAGTTTGACGGGTAGCAATCAGCCCCAGCATTTT.

The genes are TRBV12-2 and TRBJ2-5; the table calls TRBD1, which could not be checked here. TRBV12-2 is recorded as a pseudogene. This CDR3 region has 14 residues. In nucleotides, the CDR3 is TGTGCAAGTCGCTCGACGACAGGGTGCGGGACCCAGTACTTC. Translation gives CASRSTTGCGTQYF.

This clone was seen a handful of times. This chain connects TRBV15 to TRBJ2-7; TRBD2 might be the D (5 bases). The germline CDR1 and CDR2 sequences are LNHNV and YYDKDF (reference sequence). Trimming stripped 0 bases from V and 7 bases from J, with 10 bases between. This CDR3 region has 13 residues. In DNA form, the CDR3 reads TGTGCCACCAGCAGAGATCGAGGGTTAGAGCAGTACTTC. Translating it yields CATSRDRGLEQYF.

In nucleotides, the CDR3 is TGTGCCAGCTCACCTCAAACTCGCGATTTCGGGGAGCTGTTTTTT. Its translation: CASSPQTRDFGELFF. This chain links TRBV18 with TRBJ2-2, with D uncertain. CDR3 length equals 15 residues. The ends were cut back, 3 bases at V and 7 bases at J, with 15 bases in the middle. Per germline, CDR1 KGHSH and CDR2 LQKENI.

The CDR3 region is CASSLPNSPLHF. Written as DNA, the CDR3 is TGTGCCAGCAGTTTACCGAATTCACCCCTCCACTTT. This chain links TRBV28 with TRBJ1-6; D ambiguous. The CDR3 is 12 amino acids. The germline V gene has CDR1 MDHEN and CDR2 SYDVKM. Trimming left V 2 bases short and J 7 bases short, with 3 bases between.

The chain employs TRBV29-1 and TRBJ2-2; 8 positions agree with TRBD2. Trimming removed 6 bases from V and 7 bases from J; junction bases left unmatched: 4. The CDR3 runs 12 residues. Germline CDR1 reads SQVTM; CDR2 reads ANQGSEA. CDR3 region: CSVRTSNGELFF. The CDR3 bases are TGCAGCGTCCGGACTAGCAACGGGGAGCTGTTTTTT.

This rearrangement joins TRBV18 to TRBJ2-3, with 7 bases that match TRBD1. J gave up 7 bases and V 2 bases, and 6 bases lay outside the gene matches. Germline V gives CDR1 KGHSH, CDR2 LQKENI. This CDR3 spans 14 amino acids. CDR3 region: CASSPGQGEYTQYF. The CDR3 nucleotides read TGTGCCAGCTCACCAGGGCAGGGGGAATATACGCAGTATTTT.

V usage is TRBV4-2 and J usage is TRBJ2-5, with D unresolved. Germline V CDR1 and CDR2: LGHNA, YNFKEQ. V lost 0 bases to trimming and J lost 4 bases, with 6 bases between them. The CDR3 covers 13 residues. The CDR3 sequence: CASSQDYGETQYF. The DNA of the CDR3 is TGTGCCAGCAGCCAAGATTACGGAGAGACCCAGTACTTC.

V is TRBV11-3 and J is TRBJ1-1, with unresolved D. The CDR3 totals 13 residues. In germline, CDR1 is SGHNT, CDR2 YENEEA. V was cut by 5 bases and J by 9 bases, with 16 bases left in between. The CDR3 spells CASSPEEGQKAFF. CDR3 DNA sequence: TGTGCCAGCAGCCCAGAGGAGGGTCAGAAAGCTTTCTTT.